The clone carrying this T cell receptor (beta chain) was counted ten times or more. The antigen is not known. Presence of unique molecular identifiers characterized the TCR beta cDNA libraries. About 500,000 cDNA molecules were obtained per 1 to 10 million input T cells. MiXCR, run by TCRdb on the PCR reads, gives a single entry per CDR3 protein. The repertoire holds more than 500,000 distinct CDR3 sequences, 30% to 40% seen once, with 6% in the top ten. The CDR3 loop spans 14 amino acids. V dropped 2 bases and J dropped 2 bases, with 7 bases sitting between them. This entry belongs to a study of post-analysis software for immune sequencing data. Looking at the study overall: Clinical courses comprised relapsing-remitting, secondary progressive and progressive-relapsing multiple sclerosis. Findings and caveats of the study: Compared with controls, patients had more of about 5 TRBV segments, including TRBV5-6, TRBV5-1 and TRBV20-1.

The sample comprised blood. The chain joins TRBV12-3 or TRBV12-4 to TRBJ1-5; D is unclear. The source is a girl between 2 and 17 years old with multiple sclerosis. The CDR3 DNA is TGTGCCAGCAGTTTACGGCAGGGCAATCAGCCCCAGCATTTT. Amino acid sequence: CASSLRQGNQPQHF.